This is a list of T cell receptor beta chains from one sample in a study of CD4+ T cells in melanoma. The assay was immunoSEQ multiplex PCR, and TCRdb's table has in-frame clones only and misses some. The table includes 110,000 to 150,000 clones, nearly 95% detected once. These receptors were obtained from a human donor with melanoma. Each CDR3 is given with its conserved first and last residue. D genes are given only for firm matches. Clone size is stated in some rows and not others, as once, few, many or a class when expanded.

j_gene: TRBJ2-3
abundance: .
v_gene: TRBV2
d_gene: .
len: 12
CDR3nt: TGTGCCAGCACAAGTGGCACAGATACGCAGTATTTT
CDR3aa: CASTSGTDTQYF

j_gene: TRBJ1-1
abundance: .
v_gene: TRBV6-5
d_gene: .
len: 11
CDR3nt: TGTGCCAGCAAGTCGGCTAAAACCGCTTTCTTT
CDR3aa: CASKSAKTAFF

j_gene: TRBJ1-2
abundance: .
v_gene: TRBV7-9
d_gene: .
len: 13
CDR3nt: TGTGCCAGCAGCTCTAGGGATAACTATGGCTACACCTTC
CDR3aa: CASSSRDNYGYTF

j_gene: TRBJ2-2
abundance: .
v_gene: TRBV5-1
d_gene: TRBD1
len: 15
CDR3nt: TGCGCCAGCAGCCTGAGACAGGGAAACACCGGGGAGCTGTTTTTT
CDR3aa: CASSLRQGNTGELFF

j_gene: TRBJ1-5
abundance: .
v_gene: TRBV6-4
d_gene: .
len: 16
CDR3nt: TGTGCCAGCAGTGTCCCAAACAACACGGTTGTAGGGCCCCAGCATTTT
CDR3aa: CASSVPNNTVVGPQHF

j_gene: TRBJ1-1
abundance: .
v_gene: TRBV5-4
d_gene: .
len: 15
CDR3nt: TGTGCCAGCAGCCCGGCTCAGGGAACAAACACTGAAGCTTTCTTT
CDR3aa: CASSPAQGTNTEAFF

j_gene: TRBJ1-3
abundance: once
v_gene: TRBV5-1
d_gene: .
len: 16
CDR3nt: TGCGCCAGCAGCTTGCAGGGTAGAAGCTCTGGAAACACCATATATTTT
CDR3aa: CASSLQGRSSGNTIYF

j_gene: TRBJ2-4
abundance: .
v_gene: TRBV19
d_gene: .
len: 16
CDR3nt: TGTGCCAGTGGGATTAGGACGCGGCTTGACAAAAACATTCAGTACTTC
CDR3aa: CASGIRTRLDKNIQYF

j_gene: TRBJ1-4
abundance: .
v_gene: TRBV19
d_gene: .
len: 17
CDR3nt: TGTGCCAGTAGCCACGGACAGTTGGCAGGAACTAATGAAAAACTGTTTTTT
CDR3aa: CASSHGQLAGTNEKLFF

j_gene: TRBJ1-1
abundance: .
v_gene: TRBV7-3
d_gene: TRBD1
len: 14
CDR3nt: TGTGCCAGCAGCTCGGGACAGCGTCACACTGAAGCTTTCTTT
CDR3aa: CASSSGQRHTEAFF

j_gene: TRBJ1-4
abundance: .
v_gene: TRBV10-1
d_gene: TRBD1
len: 13
CDR3nt: TGCGCCAGCAACAACAGGGGTGATGAAAAACTGTTTTTT
CDR3aa: CASNNRGDEKLFF

j_gene: TRBJ1-1
abundance: few
v_gene: TRBV29-1
d_gene: TRBD1
len: 14
CDR3nt: TGCAGCGCCTTGGACAGGGGCATGAACACTGAAGCTTTCTTT
CDR3aa: CSALDRGMNTEAFF

j_gene: TRBJ2-3
abundance: .
v_gene: TRBV2
d_gene: TRBD2
len: 16
CDR3nt: TGTGCCAGCAGTCTCTCTGGGCTAGCGGGGGTGGATACGCAGTATTTT
CDR3aa: CASSLSGLAGVDTQYF

j_gene: TRBJ2-5
abundance: .
v_gene: TRBV5-4
d_gene: .
len: 14
CDR3nt: TGTGCCAGCAGCTCCCCGGCTTCTCAAGAGACCCAGTACTTC
CDR3aa: CASSSPASQETQYF

j_gene: TRBJ1-4
abundance: .
v_gene: TRBV7-2
d_gene: .
len: 13
CDR3nt: TGTGCCAGCAGGCAGGGTCTTAATGAAAAACTGTTTTTT
CDR3aa: CASRQGLNEKLFF

j_gene: TRBJ1-2
abundance: .
v_gene: TRBV13
d_gene: .
len: 15
CDR3nt: TGTGCCAGCAGCTTACGCCAGGACTACGATTATGGCTACACCTTC
CDR3aa: CASSLRQDYDYGYTF

j_gene: TRBJ2-2
abundance: .
v_gene: TRBV14
d_gene: .
len: 14
CDR3nt: TGTGCCAGCAGCCAAAATCAGGCCGGGGGGGAGCTGTTTTTT
CDR3aa: CASSQNQAGGELFF

j_gene: TRBJ2-7
abundance: .
v_gene: TRBV28
d_gene: TRBD2
len: 13
CDR3nt: TGTGCCAGCAGCACCGGGACTAGAAACGAGCAGTACTTC
CDR3aa: CASSTGTRNEQYF

j_gene: TRBJ1-2
abundance: .
v_gene: TRBV7-8
d_gene: .
len: 14
CDR3nt: TGTGCCAGCAGCTTAGCCCAAGGGGGCTATGGCTACACCTTC
CDR3aa: CASSLAQGGYGYTF

j_gene: TRBJ1-3
abundance: .
v_gene: TRBV9
d_gene: .
len: 15
CDR3nt: TGTGCCAGCAGCGTCGGAGAAGGGCCTGGAAACACCATATATTTT
CDR3aa: CASSVGEGPGNTIYF

j_gene: TRBJ2-2
abundance: .
v_gene: TRBV7-2
d_gene: TRBD2
len: 16
CDR3nt: TGTGCCAGCGGGAAAAGGAGCGGGGGACCTACCGGGGAGCTGTTTTTT
CDR3aa: CASGKRSGGPTGELFF

j_gene: TRBJ2-1
abundance: .
v_gene: TRBV7-9
d_gene: TRBD2
len: 15
CDR3nt: TGTGCCAGCAGCTTTGAACTAGCGGGTAACAATGAGCAGTTCTTC
CDR3aa: CASSFELAGNNEQFF

j_gene: TRBJ1-1
abundance: .
v_gene: TRBV7-9
d_gene: .
len: 13
CDR3nt: TGTGCCAGCAGCTTATGGGGGAACACTGAAGCTTTCTTT
CDR3aa: CASSLWGNTEAFF

j_gene: TRBJ1-4
abundance: .
v_gene: TRBV4-1
d_gene: .
len: 16
CDR3nt: TGCGCCAGCAGCCAAAGTAGGGTCGGGGGGGAGGGAAAACTGTTTTTT
CDR3aa: CASSQSRVGGEGKLFF

j_gene: TRBJ1-2
abundance: .
v_gene: TRBV6-1
d_gene: TRBD1
len: 15
CDR3nt: TGTGCCAGCACGAGGGGACAGGGGGTAGACTATGGCTACACCTTC
CDR3aa: CASTRGQGVDYGYTF

j_gene: TRBJ1-4
abundance: .
v_gene: TRBV9
d_gene: .
len: 13
CDR3nt: TGTGCCAGCAGCGTCCAGGAAGGGCAAAAACTGTTTTTT
CDR3aa: CASSVQEGQKLFF

j_gene: TRBJ1-1
abundance: .
v_gene: TRBV18
d_gene: .
len: 12
CDR3nt: TGTGCCAGCTCACCGTTCGAGGGGGAAGCTTTCTTT
CDR3aa: CASSPFEGEAFF

j_gene: TRBJ1-2
abundance: once
v_gene: TRBV7-9
d_gene: .
len: 16
CDR3nt: TGTGCCAGCAGCTTAAATTCTGGGGGAGCGACAGATGGCTACACCTTC
CDR3aa: CASSLNSGGATDGYTF

j_gene: TRBJ2-1
abundance: .
v_gene: TRBV5-1
d_gene: TRBD1
len: 17
CDR3nt: TGCGCCAGCAGCTTGTATTTTCGGGACAGGGGTTACAATGAGCAGTTCTTC
CDR3aa: CASSLYFRDRGYNEQFF

j_gene: TRBJ1-1
abundance: .
v_gene: TRBV9
d_gene: .
len: 14
CDR3nt: TGTGCCAGCAGCGTAGGGGTAGAGAACACTGAAGCTTTCTTT
CDR3aa: CASSVGVENTEAFF

j_gene: TRBJ2-2
abundance: once
v_gene: TRBV19
d_gene: TRBD2
len: 18
CDR3nt: TGTGCCAGTAGTATTTCTCTGGAGGGACTAGCAGTTACCGGGGAGCTGTTTTTT
CDR3aa: CASSISLEGLAVTGELFF

j_gene: TRBJ2-7
abundance: .
v_gene: TRBV5-4
d_gene: TRBD2
len: 13
CDR3nt: TGTGCCAGCAGCTTATGGGGGGGCTACGAGCAGTACTTC
CDR3aa: CASSLWGGYEQYF

j_gene: TRBJ1-2
abundance: .
v_gene: TRBV30
d_gene: TRBD1
len: 13
CDR3nt: TGTGCCATTGCGGGACAGATGTATGGTGGCTACACCTTC
CDR3aa: CAIAGQMYGGYTF

j_gene: TRBJ1-2
abundance: .
v_gene: TRBV5-1
d_gene: TRBD1
len: 15
CDR3nt: TGCGCCAGCAGCTCCGGGACAGGGGGTAACTATGGCTACACCTTC
CDR3aa: CASSSGTGGNYGYTF

j_gene: TRBJ1-1
abundance: .
v_gene: TRBV18
d_gene: .
len: 15
CDR3nt: TGTGCCAGCTCACCACTTCAGGGATTGAACACTGAAGCTTTCTTT
CDR3aa: CASSPLQGLNTEAFF

j_gene: TRBJ1-5
abundance: few
v_gene: TRBV6-1
d_gene: .
len: 14
CDR3nt: TGTGCCAGCAGCCCAAACGGGGGGAATCAGCCCCAGCATTTT
CDR3aa: CASSPNGGNQPQHF

j_gene: TRBJ1-2
abundance: .
v_gene: TRBV5-1
d_gene: .
len: 15
CDR3nt: TGCGCCAGCAGCTTGGGACGGACAGTCGACTATGGCTACACCTTC
CDR3aa: CASSLGRTVDYGYTF

j_gene: TRBJ2-2
abundance: .
v_gene: TRBV11-2
d_gene: .
len: 12
CDR3nt: TGTGCCAGCAGCGCTCGTGGCCGGGAGCTGTTTTTT
CDR3aa: CASSARGRELFF

j_gene: TRBJ2-7
abundance: .
v_gene: TRBV5-6
d_gene: .
len: 19
CDR3nt: TGTGCCAGCAGCGACGAACCCGGAAACACGGCATCGCGGGGATACGAGCAGTACTTC
CDR3aa: CASSDEPGNTASRGYEQYF

j_gene: TRBJ2-1
abundance: .
v_gene: TRBV15
d_gene: .
len: 14
CDR3nt: TGTGCCACCAGCAGGCCAAGGGCCTACAATGAGCAGTTCTTC
CDR3aa: CATSRPRAYNEQFF

j_gene: TRBJ2-5
abundance: .
v_gene: TRBV25-1
d_gene: .
len: 14
CDR3nt: TGTGCCAGTTCCCTTGGGGGCGGACGGGAGACCCAGTACTTC
CDR3aa: CASSLGGGRETQYF

j_gene: TRBJ2-1
abundance: .
v_gene: TRBV5-1
d_gene: TRBD2
len: 16
CDR3nt: TGCGCCAGCAGCTTGCAGGGACTAGCGGGGGGTAATGAGCAGTTCTTC
CDR3aa: CASSLQGLAGGNEQFF

j_gene: TRBJ2-3
abundance: .
v_gene: TRBV10-2
d_gene: TRBD1
len: 15
CDR3nt: TGCGCCAGCAAGGGACAGGGGACGAACACAGATACGCAGTATTTT
CDR3aa: CASKGQGTNTDTQYF

j_gene: TRBJ2-7
abundance: .
v_gene: TRBV5-1
d_gene: .
len: 15
CDR3nt: TGCGCCAGCAGCTTGGCGCCAGGCAACTCCTACGAGCAGTACTTC
CDR3aa: CASSLAPGNSYEQYF

j_gene: TRBJ2-2
abundance: .
v_gene: TRBV5-1
d_gene: TRBD2
len: 16
CDR3nt: TGCGCCAGCAGCCCCCCTAGCGGAACGAACACCGGGGAGCTGTTTTTT
CDR3aa: CASSPPSGTNTGELFF

j_gene: TRBJ1-5
abundance: .
v_gene: TRBV2
d_gene: TRBD1
len: 14
CDR3nt: TGTGCCAGCAGGGTTTCCCAGGGGGCTCAGCCCCAGCATTTT
CDR3aa: CASRVSQGAQPQHF

j_gene: TRBJ1-1
abundance: .
v_gene: TRBV7-2
d_gene: .
len: 13
CDR3nt: TGTGCCAGCTACCAGGGACAAAACACTGAAGCTTTCTTT
CDR3aa: CASYQGQNTEAFF

j_gene: TRBJ1-6
abundance: .
v_gene: TRBV6-6
d_gene: .
len: 12
CDR3nt: TGTGCCAGCCATGAGAGTAATTCACCCCTCCACTTT
CDR3aa: CASHESNSPLHF

j_gene: TRBJ1-3
abundance: once
v_gene: TRBV7-8
d_gene: .
len: 15
CDR3nt: TGTGCCAGCAGCTTATTAGGGTTGGGTGGAAACACCATATATTTT
CDR3aa: CASSLLGLGGNTIYF

j_gene: TRBJ1-1
abundance: .
v_gene: TRBV5-1
d_gene: .
len: 14
CDR3nt: TGCGCCAGCAGCTTGGGACAGGTGAACACTGAAGCTTTCTTT
CDR3aa: CASSLGQVNTEAFF

j_gene: TRBJ1-1
abundance: .
v_gene: TRBV5-6
d_gene: .
len: 16
CDR3nt: TGTGCCAGCAGCCTGGACCGACAGGACATCTGGACTGAAGCTTTCTTT
CDR3aa: CASSLDRQDIWTEAFF